The present T cell receptor (beta chain) was sequenced within a study of shared clonotypes between healthy human individuals (dated by TCRdb to the early 2020s). For the study in its entirety: The cohort comprised a couple of women and a few men aged 18 to 49 years. For each donor, three plates each were used for CD4 naive and CD4 memory, two plates were used for CD8 naive, and one plate was used for CD8 memory. The study deeply sequenced blood TCR repertoires of about 5 healthy adults to estimate repertoire size and the extent of clonotype sharing between individuals. To increase sequencing depth and limit assay-specific biases, different laboratories used diverse techniques to prepare libraries and sequence TCR repertoires. Each donor's leukapheresis produced roughly between roughly 0.85 and 10 billion PBMCs.

The CDR3 measures 13 amino acids from cysteine to phenylalanine. Of all the DNA, just the CDR3 is kept, 39 bases in frame from base 1. Sequences MDHEN (CDR1) and SYDVKM (CDR2) are obtained from the germline V gene. Unmatched junction bases come to 3, with V trimmed by 7 bases and J by 5 bases. Notes on this clone: It has no known antigen specificity. It has no much larger one-base neighbor in the sample; base qualities were not kept.

Using the deep immunoSEQ assay, TCR CDR3 regions were amplified from genomic DNA by multiplex PCR. For each cell subset, the extracted genomic DNA was distributed evenly across all wells of several immunoSEQ 96-well plates, and each plate served as one replicate. For sorted subsets, each replicate PCR was loaded with roughly 200 ng genomic DNA, equivalent to 30,000 or so T cell genomes. Purified libraries were measured with a Qubit 3.0 fluorometer, size-checked on a Bioanalyzer 2100, and measured again with the KAPA Library Quantification kit. Every immunoSEQ 96-well plate was sequenced on a separate single-read 150-cycle Illumina NextSeq 550 flow cell. Processing in the source paper ran as follows. The immunoSEQ output contained only junctional sequences without quality scores, so filtering could not match that applied to full-length reads. Sequences were annotated with PyIR, a Python wrapper for IgBLAST v1.9, using IMGT germline references to assign V/J genes and CDR3. Any read was removed if the V/J assignment was weak (E-value above 1e-6), the CDR3 was missing, or the read contained stop codons, out-of-frame junctions, or ambiguous translated residues. V3J clonotypes were defined as sequences sharing the same inferred V gene, J gene, and CDR3 amino acid sequence. Percentage overlap between repertoires was computed as shared unique clonotypes divided by the size of the smaller repertoire. RTK rarefaction, the Chao1 estimator, and Recon v2.1 estimates of unobserved clonotypes were used to assess repertoire richness. Generation probabilities for all TCRbeta clonotypes obtained by the gDNA method from a few donors were computed using OLGA. TCRdb carries this immuneACCESS record with in-frame sequences only. Its versions omit some clonotypes, under half of them owing to an unresolved V gene in the studies checked, with the rest unexplained. That table furnishes V, J and clone size, whereas the DNA furnished D and trimming. This sample gives over a million clones in total; about four fifths of them show up just once. The biggest ten clones account for 0.55% to 0.7% of the sample.

Donors were healthy HIV-negative adults with no recently reported acute infections or vaccinations. Every donor was a Caucasian adult living in Nashville, Tennessee, USA. CD4+ T cells were enriched through magnetic negative selection, after which naive cells were positively selected on CD45RA and the remaining negative fraction served as the memory subset. Blood was obtained by leukapheresis, after which PBMCs were separated by Ficoll-Histopaque density gradient centrifugation and cryopreserved in liquid nitrogen vapor phase. Analytical flow cytometry was used to check the purity and quantity of every magnetically sorted T cell population. From each sorted fraction, genomic DNA was isolated and quantified by UV absorbance on a Nanodrop 2000c. The paper's findings and limits, for the study overall: Based on pairwise subsampling, the degree of clonotype sharing among donors was expected to be affected by sequencing depth. Compared with non-shared clonotypes, the clonotypes found in all four sorted-subset donors had higher generation probabilities. Roughly 5.2% of naive CD4, around 4% of naive CD8, approximately 2.2% of memory CD4, and approximately 0.4% of memory CD8 clonotypes were shared across several donors. Because the study included only a small number of donors, the genetic and exposure-history diversity represented was limited. Incomplete sequencing was indicated by rarefaction of sorted-subset datasets, despite the large sequencing depth. Sampling was limited to blood, and TCR repertoires in tissue likely differ from TCR repertoires in blood. Estimated clonotype richness was generally larger for naive than for memory subsets.

Sequenced material: memory CD4+ T cells from PBMCs. The cell subset or site label for this specimen denotes: CD45RA-negative fraction. The chain is encoded by TRBV28 joined to TRBJ2-2; 8 bases in the junction line up with TRBD1. This TCR derives from a man younger than 35 in good health. Some clones in this sample may be carry-over from other donors' samples. The CDR3 protein: CASKTGGTGELFF. The DNA sequence is given as TGTGCCAGCAAAACAGGGGGTACCGGGGAGCTGTTTTTT. The entire variable domain, with the stretches around the CDR3 drawn from the reference TRBV28 and TRBJ2-2 proteins, is DVKVTQSSRYLVKRTGEKVFLECVQDMDHENMFWYRQDPGLGLRLIYFSYDVKMKEKGDIPEGYSVSREKKERFSLILESASTNQTSMYLCASKTGGTGELFFGEGSRLTVL.